This T cell receptor (beta chain) comes out of a study of blood T cell repertoires in COVID-19. Participant reports of clinical history set cohort assignment. Trimming pared 8 bases from V and 6 bases from J, leaving 12 bases between. The CDR3 is 12 amino acids. The V gene's germline CDR1 is MNHEY and CDR2 SMNVEV (reference sequence). This table comes from immunoSEQ multiplex PCR, and its TCRdb copy is limited to in-frame clones, with some not included. The sample has 450,000 to 500,000 clones; about nine tenths are singletons. This receptor was taken from a woman aged 18-29 years who had recovered from COVID-19. Sequencing was done on a sample of PBMCs or T cells enriched from blood (not recorded which). The V gene is TRBV27, the J gene TRBJ2-3, with a weak D call TRBD2 (7 bases). CDR3 residues: CASRGGEDTQYF. The CDR3 DNA sequence: TGTGCCAGCCGAGGGGGGGAGGATACGCAGTATTTT.